This T cell receptor beta chain appears in the sequencing data of a study of cytomegalovirus exposure and HLA in healthy donors (dated by TCRdb to about 2017). Study-level background: An earlier analysis of 587 of the donors reported 250 to 350 Gb of sequence data and around 120 million unique TCR beta sequences from some 180 million T cells. Several DR-DQ haplotypes were handled as single units for association and clustering because linkage in the cohort was strong. To study patterns of TCR occurrence, a later analysis re-analyzed previously published TCR beta repertoires from 700 or so donors and added high-resolution HLA genotyping. Of the 350 to 450 genotyped donors, 65% to 90% fell in the genetic ancestry cluster associated with self-reported Caucasian donors. To predict cytomegalovirus infection status, the study combined high-throughput TCR immunosequencing, statistical association of individual TCRs with disease status, and machine learning. The study aimed to test whether signatures of past pathogen exposure could be identified by cataloging public T cell receptors. An early release covering over 500 HLA-typed donors comprised about 300 gigabases of sequencing data and approximately 80 million unique TCR sequences. A later genetic analysis used genome-wide SNP genotypes for about 65% of the 666 donors, treating that subset as a discovery cohort. An earlier analysis of approximately 640 of the donors applied high-throughput TCR beta sequencing to assess whether each TCR beta V gene segment acted as functional or pseudogenic. Across about 370 genotyped donors of the cohort, an average of about 240,000 unique TCR beta nucleotide sequences per donor were sequenced, and around 20% of those sequences were non-productive. Typing coverage varied by locus: about 620-630 donors for A, B, C, DRB1 and DQB1; 500 to 550 for DQA1; about 600 for DPA1; approximately 450 for DPB1. The later analysis used no new phenotypic data to find candidate immune exposures, relying instead on TCR beta sequences and their occurrence across donors. The study used immunosequencing to profile the T cell repertoires of 666 subjects and linked those repertoires to cytomegalovirus serostatus. HLA typing covered class I and class II loci at four-digit resolution. Donor age, sex, ethnicity and CMV serostatus were collected together with the repertoire data. Along with the roughly 670-subject first cohort, a separate validation cohort of some 130 different subjects was used. All discovery cohort repertoires had been generated using a single sequencing platform.

The cohort was made up of 500 to 850 healthy bone marrow donors. At the time of sampling, every cohort member was nominally healthy, though immune exposures that went unrecorded were likely present. The donor was CMV seropositive and belonged to the group of over 250 seropositive cohort members. A peripheral blood sample was collected from each donor, and TCR beta sequencing was performed on peripheral blood mononuclear cells. The Qiagen DNeasy Blood Extraction Kit was used to extract genomic DNA from the blood cell samples. The CDR3, from cysteine to phenylalanine, totals 17 residues. The CDR3 DNA has 51 bases and is translated from base 1. Between the V and J ends, shortened by 0 bases and 3 bases respectively, the junction contains 18 bases. Reading the germline V gene gives CDR1 SNHLY and CDR2 FYNNEI. A word on this clone: The clone's antigen remains unknown. It has no much larger one-base neighbor in the sample; base qualities were not kept.

Findings and caveats that apply to the study as a whole: Correlated functional status among segregating V segments might reflect linkage disequilibrium, but an unknown experimental factor could not be ruled out. Only TCR beta chains were sequenced in this cohort, and the absence of alpha or paired-chain data limited detectable features. A further reported finding was that TCR beta sequences accurately predicted the HLA-A and HLA-B alleles for most subjects in the first cohort. It was suggested by the authors that the approach could potentially be generalized to other disease states and immunological phenotypes. In an earlier analysis of 587 of the donors, most TCR beta V segments appeared in productive rearrangements about 90% or about 30% of the time, broadly matching IMGT annotations. In a later analysis, the rate of TCR association differed among HLA loci, with DRB1 alleles having the most associated TCRs and HLA-C alleles having the fewest. A later genetic analysis reported fewer N-insertions in productive TCRs among donors in an Asian-associated ancestry cluster than the 666-donor mean. CMV serostatus was the only immune exposure information available for the cohort. Specific HLA alleles were associated with 16,951 TCR beta sequences at a false discovery rate of 0.05 in a later analysis. According to a later analysis, most CMV-associated TCR beta chains appeared to be HLA-restricted, and the HLA associations seemed to be driven largely by CMV exposure. Strong co-occurrence of HLA alleles, especially DR and DQ, made assigning TCR associations to individual alleles difficult. A later genetic analysis associated a missense DCLRE1C variant with V-gene and J-gene trimming of TCR beta chains, and an independent cohort replicated the association. The study listed 164 TCR beta chains as associated with cytomegalovirus. The 87-base-pair reads could not distinguish some IMGT-functional V segments, including TRBV6-2 and TRBV6-3, so those segments were excluded. Most TCR sequences were observed very rarely across donors, whereas some public TCRs were present in many individuals. The sequencing pipeline was judged likely to have produced a cluster of highly shared sequence variants as a technical artifact. In vitro tests confirmed that a few of the cytomegalovirus-associated TCR beta chains recognize cytomegalovirus antigens. HLA typing was unavailable for some donors at each locus, so association tests used only the typed subset. The earlier analysis of some 540 of the donors excluded roughly 17 rarely observed V segments, including chromosome 9 orphons, because counts were too low. According to a later analysis, parvovirus B19, influenza, CMV and Epstein-Barr virus appeared linked to several top co-occurrence clusters. A later analysis found that HLA-associated TCR beta chains were more clonally expanded and had lower generation probabilities than equally common non-associated chains. Presence/absence analyses assumed roughly uniform sequencing depth across donors, an assumption that may not hold. The classifier was reported to diagnose cytomegalovirus status with high specificity and sensitivity in both the original cohort and the validation cohort.

Libraries were prepared through the immunoSEQ multiplex PCR assay. For the multiplex PCR, a mixture combining 60 forward primers for TCR Vbeta segments and 13 reverse primers for TCR Jbeta segments was used. Amplification of the CDR3 region of rearranged TCR beta genes was performed with a multiplex PCR assay on genomic DNA. On the Illumina HiSeq System, the amplified TCR beta libraries were sequenced as 87-base-pair reads. In the authors' own workflow: A later analysis counted about 80 million unique TCR beta chains across the 640 or so repertoires, and around 12 million of these chains were shared by at least two donors. To remove PCR and sequencing errors, raw reads were error-corrected and collapsed into unique sequences using a nearest-neighbor algorithm that merged closely related sequences. V, D and J gene segments were assigned by aligning CDR3 sequences to IMGT reference sequences. For a sequence to be retained, a match of at least six nucleotides to both a V gene segment and a J gene segment was required. A rearrangement counted as productive if the CDR3 had no stop codons and remained in frame with V and J, and every other rearrangement counted as non-productive. CDR3 was defined according to IMGT convention as the region running from the second conserved V-encoded cysteine to the conserved J-encoded phenylalanine. In an earlier analysis of more than 550 of the donors, sequences lacking an unambiguous match to a single V gene segment were excluded. In an earlier analysis of approximately 500 of the donors, a V segment was called functional when productive rearrangements were above 56.7%, and segregating when the standard deviation between donors exceeded 5%. To diagnose cytomegalovirus status from the catalog of TCR beta chain sequences, a statistical classification framework was built. A later analysis assigned V and J genes by comparing TCR nucleotide sequences with IMGT/GENE-DB human TR gene sequences. In a later analysis, CDR3 sequences and most-parsimonious VDJ recombination scenarios were assigned using the TCRdist pipeline. In a later analysis, each TCR beta chain was defined by its CDR3 amino acid sequence together with its V-gene family, and reads without a unique V-gene family were excluded. A later analysis removed 500 to 600 highly shared, low-generation-probability nucleotide sequences to deal with suspected cross-contamination and a sequencing artifact. A later analysis calculated a clonal expansion index for each public chain from normalized within-repertoire ranks of inferred template counts. A later analysis computed generation probabilities with a VDJ recombination model fitted to out-of-frame rearrangements, and checked the results against IGoR. In a later analysis, TCR-TCR, TCR-HLA and TCR-CMV co-occurrence was scored with hypergeometric tests, and a repertoire-size bias correction was applied to TCR pairs. In a later analysis, false discovery rates were estimated by permuting HLA or CMV assignments 20 times. In a later analysis, co-occurring TCRs were grouped with DBSCAN, and TCRdist sequence similarity was added when clustering was performed within HLA-allele-positive subsets. Repertoires with fewer than 30,000 or more than 120,000 public chains were left out of co-occurrence clustering, as were five repertoires with anomalous nucleotide sharing. The immuneACCESS repertoire file appears here via TCRdb, limited to in-frame rearrangements. These files lack a portion of the clones; in checked studies, under half of the deficit traces to unresolved V genes, and the cause of the others is not known. Clone size and the V and J calls come from that table; the DNA yielded D and trimming. The sample has 100,000 or so clones on record, approximately 76% of them singletons. Around 9.1% of the sample is held by the ten biggest clonotypes.

The sample was PBMCs. The clonotype originates from a man aged 30-40 years in good health and CMV-seropositive. Rearrangement joined TRBV2 to TRBJ2-7; the D gene lacks a confident call. The DNA is as follows: TGTGCCAGCAGTGAAGCCTCCTTTACCCCCTCGGGCTACGAGCAGTACTTC. Its product reads: CASSEASFTPSGYEQYF. Outside the CDR3, residues come from the reference TRBV2 and TRBJ2-7 proteins, so the full variable domain is: EPEVTQTPSHQVTQMGQEVILRCVPISNHLYFYWYRQILGQKVEFLVSFYNNEISEKSEIFDDQFSVERPDGSNFTLKIRSTKLEDSAMYFCASSEASFTPSGYEQYFGPGTRLTVT.